A selection of T cell receptor beta chains follows, all from one sample in a study of shared clonotypes between healthy human individuals. Assay used: immunoSEQ multiplex PCR; TCRdb lists only in-frame clones, some missing. Of around 690,000 clones listed, about 90% are singletons. The sample comprised memory CD8+ T cells from PBMCs. The source is a man between 18 and 35 years old in good health. Some clones in this sample may be carry-over from other donors' samples. Each CDR3 is given with its conserved first and last residue. D genes are given only for firm matches. Expanded clones get a size class; other rows say once, few or many, or leave the size out.

>.|TRBJ2-2|TRBD2|TRBV7-9
CASSSPTLAGINTGELFF
TGTGCCAGCAGCTCCCCGACTCTAGCGGGAATTAACACCGGGGAGCTGTTTTTT
>few|TRBJ1-2|.|TRBV6-5
CASSYSGDRRYGYTF
TGTGCCAGCAGTTACTCAGGAGACAGGAGATATGGCTACACCTTC
>once|TRBJ1-1|.|TRBV27
CASSGEGYKGTEAFF
TGTGCCAGCAGCGGGGAGGGTTATAAGGGCACTGAAGCTTTCTTT
>once|TRBJ2-7|.|TRBV15
CATSRPRESYEQYF
TGTGCCACCAGCAGGCCCAGGGAGTCCTACGAGCAGTACTTC
>.|TRBJ2-1|TRBD2|TRBV9
CASSVGGLAGGNNEQFF
TGTGCCAGCAGCGTAGGGGGACTAGCGGGAGGGAACAATGAGCAGTTCTTC
>.|TRBJ2-1|.|TRBV9
CASSADNEQFF
TGTGCCAGCAGCGCCGATAATGAGCAGTTCTTC
>.|TRBJ2-2|.|TRBV29-1
CSVPGIGTGELFF
TGCAGCGTCCCCGGTATAGGGACCGGGGAGCTGTTTTTT
>.|TRBJ2-7|TRBD1|TRBV6-4
CASSDQGQGPYEQYF
TGTGCCAGCAGTGATCAAGGACAGGGGCCCTACGAGCAGTACTTC
>.|TRBJ2-2|.|TRBV10-1
CASSGKGGRTNTGELFF
TGCGCCAGCAGTGGTAAGGGGGGCCGAACGAACACCGGGGAGCTGTTTTTT
>.|TRBJ1-5|.|TRBV6-6
CASSTEGWENQPQHF
TGTGCCAGCAGTACGGAAGGATGGGAGAATCAGCCCCAGCATTTT
>.|TRBJ1-2|.|TRBV7-9
CASSDPGPTNYGYTF
TGTGCCAGCAGCGACCCGGGACCCACCAACTATGGCTACACCTTC
>.|TRBJ2-1|.|TRBV9
CASSVPAGSSYNEQFF
TGTGCCAGCAGCGTACCTGCGGGTTCCTCCTACAATGAGCAGTTCTTC
>.|TRBJ1-1|.|TRBV4-3
CASSQYGMNTEAFF
TGCGCCAGCAGCCAATATGGAATGAACACTGAAGCTTTCTTT
>.|TRBJ2-1|.|TRBV19
CASSPLPGTINEQFF
TGTGCCAGTAGTCCCCTCCCCGGGACCATTAATGAGCAGTTCTTC
>.|TRBJ1-2|TRBD1|TRBV6-6
CASSYSTGDGYTF
TGTGCCAGCAGTTATTCGACAGGGGATGGCTACACCTTC
>.|TRBJ2-1|.|TRBV11-2
CASSPPRRGNNEQFF
TGTGCCAGCAGCCCCCCCAGGCGCGGGAACAATGAGCAGTTCTTC
>.|TRBJ2-3|.|TRBV27
CASSLSSADTQYF
TGTGCCAGCAGTTTAAGTTCGGCGGATACGCAGTATTTT
>.|TRBJ2-7|.|TRBV27
CASSLGLASTYEQYF
TGTGCCAGCAGTTTAGGGCTAGCGAGTACCTACGAGCAGTACTTC
>.|TRBJ1-2|.|TRBV13
CASSPAGGEANYGYTF
TGTGCCAGCAGTCCAGCCGGGGGTGAAGCTAACTATGGCTACACCTTC
>.|TRBJ1-2|TRBD1|TRBV2
CASSDGQGTTFLYGYTF
TGTGCCAGCAGTGACGGACAGGGGACGACCTTCCTCTATGGCTACACCTTC
>.|TRBJ1-4|TRBD1|TRBV28
CASSLYSGGTGVEKLFF
TGTGCCAGCAGTTTATATAGCGGGGGGACAGGGGTCGAAAAACTGTTTTTT
>.|TRBJ1-1|.|TRBV7-3
CASSPGHGGLNTEAFF
TGTGCCAGCAGCCCCGGCCATGGGGGGCTGAACACTGAAGCTTTCTTT
>.|TRBJ1-2|.|TRBV5-5
CASSSWGRDGPSYYGYTF
TGTGCCAGCAGCTCCTGGGGGAGGGATGGCCCGTCCTACTATGGCTACACCTTC
>.|TRBJ2-7|.|TRBV5-1
CASSSDTYYEQYF
TGCGCCAGCAGCTCTGACACCTACTACGAGCAGTACTTC
>.|TRBJ1-3|.|TRBV6-1
CASSEGDTGNTIYF
TGTGCCAGCAGTGAAGGGGACACCGGAAACACCATATATTTT
>few|TRBJ1-5|TRBD1|TRBV28
CASTRAGGQHF
TGTGCCAGTACTAGGGCAGGGGGTCAGCATTTT
>.|TRBJ2-1|TRBD2|TRBV28
CASSPLTSGRLLDEQFF
TGTGCCAGCAGTCCCTTGACTAGCGGGAGGCTCCTCGATGAGCAGTTCTTC
>.|TRBJ1-2|.|TRBV7-2
CASSSYSGADYGYTF
TGTGCCAGCAGCTCCTATTCGGGTGCTGACTATGGCTACACCTTC
>.|TRBJ2-2|.|TRBV6-6
CASSYNGGPNTGELFF
TGTGCCAGCTCCTATAATGGCGGTCCTAACACCGGGGAGCTGTTTTTT
>.|TRBJ2-3|.|TRBV5-1
CASSPRLQRYTDTQYF
TGCGCCAGCAGCCCACGGCTACAGCGGTATACAGATACGCAGTATTTT
>.|TRBJ2-7|.|TRBV7-9
CASSLEGGGAYEQYF
TGTGCCAGCAGCTTAGAAGGAGGCGGAGCCTACGAGCAGTACTTC
>.|TRBJ1-1|TRBD1|TRBV7-9
CASSPRDRDEAFF
TGTGCCAGCAGCCCCCGGGACAGAGATGAAGCTTTCTTT